What follows describes a single T cell receptor beta chain. The specificity of this receptor is unknown. Base qualities are not provided; no much larger clone lies one nucleotide away. Other DNA sequences in the sample encode the same CDR3. TCRbeta CDR3 regions were amplified from genomic DNA by means of the immunoSEQ Assay, a bias-controlled multiplex PCR. As for the original processing: Within the assay, amplification of reference gene primers was used to estimate how many nucleated cells each sample contained. To quantify the absolute abundance of each unique TCRbeta CDR3 rearrangement, sequence reads were collapsed and filtered. Productive Simpson clonality was computed per sample as the square root of Simpson's diversity index over productive rearrangements. TCRdb re-hosts the immuneACCESS table, in-frame sequences only. Its copies lack some clones; in the studies checked, an unresolved V gene accounts for under half of them, and the cause for the rest is not known. D and trimming come from the DNA, and the V and J calls and clone size come from that table. Counted in this sample were under 350,000 clones; 90% of them appeared once. The ten most abundant clones make up 6.8% of the sample.

Trimming at the junction amounts to 4 bases on V and 4 bases on J, and the germline ends lie 11 bases apart. Measured from the cysteine to the phenylalanine, the CDR3 is 14 residues long. Only the CDR3 DNA is retained, 42 bases long and in frame from the first base. CDR1 and CDR2 (ENHRY, SYGVKD) derive from the germline V gene. One collaborating source in Seattle enrolled patients during active infection and followed them longitudinally through the course of disease. Each collaborating institution followed its own protocols to collect whole blood in K2EDTA tubes. For TCRbeta analysis, collaborator samples were shipped as frozen whole blood, as isolated PBMCs, or as DNA extracted from either sample type. This record belongs to a study of blood T cell repertoires in COVID-19 (dated by TCRdb to about 2020). In the study overall: Samples covering the acute and convalescent phases of COVID-19 were provided by collaborators in the United States, Italy and Spain. Samples came from the ongoing ImmuneRACE study (first 160 participants) plus 1,254 subjects from 6 global collaborators. The material from the prospective study consisted of cDNA or gDNA derived from T cells, B-cell-depleted T cells, or PBMCs. HLA class I and class II types, where available, came from metadata supplied by the sample provider rather than from assay-based typing. Deeply sampled blood TCRbeta repertoires from subjects exposed to, actively infected with, or recovered from COVID-19 were included in the dataset. Nearly every sample came with metadata listing a de-identified subject ID, COVID-19 status, age in years and sex. The repertoires were made available in a free public database intended to serve as a resource for research on the immune response to SARS-CoV-2. Overall results and qualifications from the work: Clinical and demographic metadata were provided uncurated, with the amount varying by source and participant.

The chain uses TRBV10-3 and TRBJ2-1; the D segment could be TRBD2, given 5 matching bases. Material for sequencing was peripheral blood. The source of this sequence is a young woman with COVID-19, enrolled during active disease. The CDR3 protein: CAISGGSSYNEQFF. The DNA is TGTGCCATCAGTGGTGGGAGTTCGTACAATGAGCAGTTCTTC.